This T cell receptor beta chain appears in the sequencing data of a study of control samples from healthy donors and cancer patients. This CDR3 region has 11 residues. Germline lookup yields CDR1 SNHLY and CDR2 FYNNEI. Trimming pared 10 bases from V and 3 bases from J, leaving 8 bases between. Generated by immunoSEQ multiplex PCR, the TCRdb table keeps only in-frame clones and is missing some. In the table there are about 410,000 clones, around 90% of which are singletons. The sample taken for sequencing was PBMCs. The source is a man aged 35 to 55 with head and neck cancer. J is TRBJ2-3 and V is TRBV2, with D hard to call. The CDR3 region is CAIAETDTQYF. The CDR3 nucleotides are TGTGCCATTGCGGAGACAGATACGCAGTATTTT.